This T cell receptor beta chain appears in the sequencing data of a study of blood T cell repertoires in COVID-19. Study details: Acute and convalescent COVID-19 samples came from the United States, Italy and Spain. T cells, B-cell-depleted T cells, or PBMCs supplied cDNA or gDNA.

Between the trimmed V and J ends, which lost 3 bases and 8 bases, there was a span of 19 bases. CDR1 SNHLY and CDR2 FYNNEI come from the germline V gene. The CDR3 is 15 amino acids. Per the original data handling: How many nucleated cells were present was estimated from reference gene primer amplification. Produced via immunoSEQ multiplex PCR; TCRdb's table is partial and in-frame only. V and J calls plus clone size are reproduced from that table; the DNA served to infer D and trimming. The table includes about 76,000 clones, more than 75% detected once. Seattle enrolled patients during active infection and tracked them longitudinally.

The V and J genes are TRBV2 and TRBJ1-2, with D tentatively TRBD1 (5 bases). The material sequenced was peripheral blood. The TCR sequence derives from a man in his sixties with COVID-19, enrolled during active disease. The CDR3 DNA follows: TGTGCCAGCAGTGACAGGGTGGCGAGTTTTCTCGGCTACACCTTC. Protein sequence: CASSDRVASFLGYTF.